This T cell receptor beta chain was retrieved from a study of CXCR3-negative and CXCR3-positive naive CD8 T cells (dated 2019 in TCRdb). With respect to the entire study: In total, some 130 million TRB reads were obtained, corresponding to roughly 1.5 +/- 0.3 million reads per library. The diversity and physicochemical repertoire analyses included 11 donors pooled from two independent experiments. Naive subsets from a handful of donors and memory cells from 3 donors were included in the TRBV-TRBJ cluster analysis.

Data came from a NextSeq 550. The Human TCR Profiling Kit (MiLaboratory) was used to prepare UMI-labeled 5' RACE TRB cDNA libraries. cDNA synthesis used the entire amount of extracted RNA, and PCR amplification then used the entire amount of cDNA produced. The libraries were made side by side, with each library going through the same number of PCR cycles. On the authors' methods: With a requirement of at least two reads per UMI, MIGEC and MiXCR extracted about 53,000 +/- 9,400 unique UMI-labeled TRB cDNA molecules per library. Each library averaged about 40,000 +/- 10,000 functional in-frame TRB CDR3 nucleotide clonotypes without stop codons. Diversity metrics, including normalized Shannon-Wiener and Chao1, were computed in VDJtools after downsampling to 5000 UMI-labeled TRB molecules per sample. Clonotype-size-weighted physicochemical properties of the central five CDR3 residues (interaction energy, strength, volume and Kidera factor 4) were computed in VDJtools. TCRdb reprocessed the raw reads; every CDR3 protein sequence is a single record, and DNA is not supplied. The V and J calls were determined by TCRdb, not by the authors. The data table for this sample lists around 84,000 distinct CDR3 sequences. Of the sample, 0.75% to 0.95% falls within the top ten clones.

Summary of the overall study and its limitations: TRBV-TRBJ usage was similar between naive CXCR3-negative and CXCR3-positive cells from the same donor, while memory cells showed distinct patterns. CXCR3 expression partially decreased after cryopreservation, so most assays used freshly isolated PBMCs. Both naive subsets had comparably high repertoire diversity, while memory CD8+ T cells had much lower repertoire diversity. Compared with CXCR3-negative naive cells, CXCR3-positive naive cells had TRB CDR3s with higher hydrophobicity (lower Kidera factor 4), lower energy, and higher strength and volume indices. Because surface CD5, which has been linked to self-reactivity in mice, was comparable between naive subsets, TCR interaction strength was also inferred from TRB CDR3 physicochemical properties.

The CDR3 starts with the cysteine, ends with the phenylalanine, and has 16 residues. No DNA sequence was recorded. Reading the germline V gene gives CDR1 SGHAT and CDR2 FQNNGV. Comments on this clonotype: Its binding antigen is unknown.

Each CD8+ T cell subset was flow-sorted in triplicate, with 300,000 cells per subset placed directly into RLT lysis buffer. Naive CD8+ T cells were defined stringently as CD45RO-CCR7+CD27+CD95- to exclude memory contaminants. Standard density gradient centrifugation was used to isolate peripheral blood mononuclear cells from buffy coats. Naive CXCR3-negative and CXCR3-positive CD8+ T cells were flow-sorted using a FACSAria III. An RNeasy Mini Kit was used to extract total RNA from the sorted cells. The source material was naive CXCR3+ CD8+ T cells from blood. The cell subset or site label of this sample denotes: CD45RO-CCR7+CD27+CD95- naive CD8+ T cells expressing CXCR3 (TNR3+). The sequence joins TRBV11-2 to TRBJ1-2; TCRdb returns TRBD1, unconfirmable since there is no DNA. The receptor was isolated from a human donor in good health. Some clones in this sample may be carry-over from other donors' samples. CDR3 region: CASSHPRTGEVFGYTF.